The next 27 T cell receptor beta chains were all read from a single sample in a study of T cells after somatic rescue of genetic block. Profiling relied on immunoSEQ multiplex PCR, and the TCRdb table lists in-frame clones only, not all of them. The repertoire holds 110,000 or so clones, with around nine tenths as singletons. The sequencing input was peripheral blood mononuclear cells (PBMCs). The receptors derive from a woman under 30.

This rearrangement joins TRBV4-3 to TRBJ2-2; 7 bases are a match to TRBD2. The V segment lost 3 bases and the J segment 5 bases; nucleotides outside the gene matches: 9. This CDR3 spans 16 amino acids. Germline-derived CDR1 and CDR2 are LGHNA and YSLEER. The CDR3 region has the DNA TGCGCCAGCAGCCATGGGGCGAACGGGGGGACCGGGGAGCTGTTTTTT. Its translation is CASSHGANGGTGELFF.

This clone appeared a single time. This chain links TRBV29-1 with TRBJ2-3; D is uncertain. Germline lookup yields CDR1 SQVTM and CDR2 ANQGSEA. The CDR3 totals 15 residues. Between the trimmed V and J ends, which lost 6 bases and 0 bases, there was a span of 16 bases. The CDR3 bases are TGCAGCGTGTTATCAGGAGCGACTAGCACAGATACGCAGTATTTT. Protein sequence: CSVLSGATSTDTQYF.

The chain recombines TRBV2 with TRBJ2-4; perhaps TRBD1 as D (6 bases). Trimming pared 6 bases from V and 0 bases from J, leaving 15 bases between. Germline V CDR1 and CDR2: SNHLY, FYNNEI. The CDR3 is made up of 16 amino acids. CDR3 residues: CASRIDRFGAKNIQYF. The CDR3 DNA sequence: TGTGCCAGCAGGATCGACAGGTTTGGAGCCAAAAACATTCAGTACTTC. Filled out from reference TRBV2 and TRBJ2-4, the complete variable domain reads EPEVTQTPSHQVTQMGQEVILRCVPISNHLYFYWYRQILGQKVEFLVSFYNNEISEKSEIFDDQFSVERPDGSNFTLKIRSTKLEDSAMYFCASRIDRFGAKNIQYFGAGTRLSVL.

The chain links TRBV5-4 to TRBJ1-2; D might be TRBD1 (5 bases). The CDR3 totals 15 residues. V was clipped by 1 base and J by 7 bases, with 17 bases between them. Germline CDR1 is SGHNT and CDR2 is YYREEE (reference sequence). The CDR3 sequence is CASSLWAGLLVGYTF. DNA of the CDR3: TGTGCCAGCAGCTTGTGGGCAGGGTTGCTAGTTGGCTACACCTTC.

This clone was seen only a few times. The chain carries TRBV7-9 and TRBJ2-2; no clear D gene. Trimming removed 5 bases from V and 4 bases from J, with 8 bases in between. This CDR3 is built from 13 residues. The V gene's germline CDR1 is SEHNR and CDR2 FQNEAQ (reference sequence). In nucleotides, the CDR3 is TGTGCCAGCAGCCCTTATACCACCGGGGAGCTGTTTTTT. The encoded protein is CASSPYTTGELFF.

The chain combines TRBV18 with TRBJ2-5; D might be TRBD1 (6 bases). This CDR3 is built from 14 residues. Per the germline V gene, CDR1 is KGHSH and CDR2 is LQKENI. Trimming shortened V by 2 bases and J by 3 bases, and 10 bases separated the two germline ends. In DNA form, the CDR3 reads TGTGCCAGCTCACCAAGGCCAGGGGAAGAGACCCAGTACTTC. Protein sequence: CASSPRPGEETQYF.

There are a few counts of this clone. CDR3 sequence: CASSPPGEFAGYTF. The CDR3 nucleotides read TGTGCCAGCTCACCACCCGGAGAGTTTGCTGGCTACACCTTC. The V and J genes are TRBV18 and TRBJ1-2; D gene unclear. Germline V gene data show CDR1 as KGHSH and CDR2 as LQKENI. The CDR3 runs 14 residues. Trimming left V 0 bases short and J 7 bases short, with 12 bases between.

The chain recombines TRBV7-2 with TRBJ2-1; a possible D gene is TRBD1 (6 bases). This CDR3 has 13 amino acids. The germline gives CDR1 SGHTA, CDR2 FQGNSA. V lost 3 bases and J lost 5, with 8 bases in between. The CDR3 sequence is CASSLDRNNEQFF. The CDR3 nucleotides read TGTGCCAGCAGCTTGGACAGAAACAATGAGCAGTTCTTC.

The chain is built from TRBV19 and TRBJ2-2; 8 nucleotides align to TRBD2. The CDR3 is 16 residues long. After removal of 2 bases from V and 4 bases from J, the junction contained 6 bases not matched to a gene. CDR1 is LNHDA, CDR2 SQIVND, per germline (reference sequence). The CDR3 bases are TGTGCCAGTAGTATATTAAGCGGGGGCCCCACCGGGGAGCTGTTTTTT. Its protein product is CASSILSGGPTGELFF.

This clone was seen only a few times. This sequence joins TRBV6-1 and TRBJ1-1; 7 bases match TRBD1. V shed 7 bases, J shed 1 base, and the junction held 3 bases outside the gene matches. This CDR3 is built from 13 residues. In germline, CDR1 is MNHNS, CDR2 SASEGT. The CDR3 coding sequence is TGTGCCAGCAACAACAGGGGGAACACTGAAGCTTTCTTT. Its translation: CASNNRGNTEAFF.

CDR3 in amino acids: CASSLTGGGMNTEAFF. The CDR3 DNA follows: TGTGCCAGCAGTTTAACAGGGGGCGGAATGAACACTGAAGCTTTCTTT. V usage is TRBV6-5 and J usage is TRBJ1-1; 9 nucleotides line up with TRBD1. V dropped 4 bases and J dropped 0; count of bases not matched to a gene: 6. The CDR3 is 16 residues long. Germline V gene lookup returns CDR1 MNHEY and CDR2 SVGAGI.

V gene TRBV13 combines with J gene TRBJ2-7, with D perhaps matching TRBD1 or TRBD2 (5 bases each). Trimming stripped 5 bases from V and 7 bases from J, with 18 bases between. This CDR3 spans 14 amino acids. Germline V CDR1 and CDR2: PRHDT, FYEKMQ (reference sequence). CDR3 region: CASSPGRRLWEQYF. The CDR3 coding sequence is TGTGCCAGCAGCCCGGGGCGGAGGCTGTGGGAGCAGTACTTC.

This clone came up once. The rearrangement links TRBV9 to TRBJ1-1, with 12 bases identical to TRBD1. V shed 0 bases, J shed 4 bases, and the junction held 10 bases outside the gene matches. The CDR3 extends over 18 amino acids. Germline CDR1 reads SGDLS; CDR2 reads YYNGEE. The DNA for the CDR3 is TGTGCCAGCAGCGTAGGAGGGGGACAGGGGGCTTCGGGCACTGAAGCTTTCTTT. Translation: CASSVGGGQGASGTEAFF.

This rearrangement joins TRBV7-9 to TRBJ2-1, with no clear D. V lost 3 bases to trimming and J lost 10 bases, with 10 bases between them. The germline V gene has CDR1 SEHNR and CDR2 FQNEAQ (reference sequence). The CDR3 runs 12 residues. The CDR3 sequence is CASSLARFEQFF. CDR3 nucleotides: TGTGCCAGCAGCTTGGCCCGCTTCGAGCAGTTCTTC.

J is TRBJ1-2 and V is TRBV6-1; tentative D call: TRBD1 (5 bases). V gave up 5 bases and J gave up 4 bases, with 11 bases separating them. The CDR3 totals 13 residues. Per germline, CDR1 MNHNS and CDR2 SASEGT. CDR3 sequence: CASSPDSIYGYTF. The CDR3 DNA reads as TGTGCCAGCAGTCCCGACAGTATCTATGGCTACACCTTC.

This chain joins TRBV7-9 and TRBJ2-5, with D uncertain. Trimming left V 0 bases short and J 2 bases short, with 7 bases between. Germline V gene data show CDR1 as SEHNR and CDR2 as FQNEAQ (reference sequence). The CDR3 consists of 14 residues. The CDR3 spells CASSLAGQQETQYF. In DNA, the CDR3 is TGTGCCAGCAGCTTAGCCGGGCAGCAAGAGACCCAGTACTTC.

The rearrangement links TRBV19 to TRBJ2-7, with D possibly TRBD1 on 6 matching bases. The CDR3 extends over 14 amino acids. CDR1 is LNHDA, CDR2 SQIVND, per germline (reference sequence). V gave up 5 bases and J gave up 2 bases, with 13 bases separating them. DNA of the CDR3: TGTGCCAGTAGTGCTAGGGGGAGAACCTACGAGCAGTACTTC. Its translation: CASSARGRTYEQYF.

Here the CDR3 reads CASGQDLGGYTF. The CDR3 nucleotides are TGTGCCAGCGGACAGGATTTAGGTGGCTACACCTTC. The V gene is TRBV2, the J gene TRBJ1-2; 7 bases map to TRBD1. CDR1 is SNHLY and CDR2 is FYNNEI in the germline V gene. J gave up 7 bases and V 8 bases, and 7 bases lay outside the gene matches. The CDR3 sequence is 12 residues long.

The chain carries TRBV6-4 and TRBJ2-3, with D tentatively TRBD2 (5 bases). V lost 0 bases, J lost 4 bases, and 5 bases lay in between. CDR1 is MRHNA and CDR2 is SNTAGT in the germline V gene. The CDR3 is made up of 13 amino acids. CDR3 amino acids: CASSDSRADTQYF. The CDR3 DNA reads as TGTGCCAGCAGTGACTCGAGGGCAGATACGCAGTATTTT.

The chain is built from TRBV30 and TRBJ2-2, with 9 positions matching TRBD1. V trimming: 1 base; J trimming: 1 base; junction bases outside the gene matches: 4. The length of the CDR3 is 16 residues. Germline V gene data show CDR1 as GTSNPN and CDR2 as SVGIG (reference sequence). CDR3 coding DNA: TGTGCCTGGAGTGGGAGGGGACAGGGGAACACCGGGGAGCTGTTTTTT. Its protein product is CAWSGRGQGNTGELFF.

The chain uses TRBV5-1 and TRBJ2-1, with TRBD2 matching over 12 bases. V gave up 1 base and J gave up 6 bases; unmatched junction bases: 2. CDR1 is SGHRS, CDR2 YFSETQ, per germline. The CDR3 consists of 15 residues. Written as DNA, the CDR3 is TGCGCCAGCAGCTTGCCTAGCGGGGGGGCCAATGAGCAGTTCTTC. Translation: CASSLPSGGANEQFF.

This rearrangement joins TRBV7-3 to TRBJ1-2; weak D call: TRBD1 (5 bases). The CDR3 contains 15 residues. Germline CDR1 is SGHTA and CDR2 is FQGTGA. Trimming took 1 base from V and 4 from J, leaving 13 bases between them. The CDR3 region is CASSLMSGTVYGYTF. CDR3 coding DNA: TGTGCCAGCAGCTTAATGTCCGGGACGGTCTATGGCTACACCTTC.

The CDR3 DNA follows: TGTGCCAGCAGGGGGGCCCCCTACGAGCAGTACTTC. Residues: CASRGAPYEQYF. V usage is TRBV7-2 and J usage is TRBJ2-7; possible D gene TRBD1, 6 bases. V was cut by 6 bases and J by 2 bases, with 8 bases left in between. The CDR3 contains 12 residues. CDR1 is SGHTA, CDR2 FQGNSA, per germline.

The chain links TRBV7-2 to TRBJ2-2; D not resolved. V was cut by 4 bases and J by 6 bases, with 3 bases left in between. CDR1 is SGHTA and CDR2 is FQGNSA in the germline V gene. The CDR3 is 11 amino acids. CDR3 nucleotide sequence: TGTGCCAGCAGCTCCTCCGGGGAGCTGTTTTTT. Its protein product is CASSSSGELFF. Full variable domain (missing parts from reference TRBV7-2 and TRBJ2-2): GAGVSQSPSNKVTEKGKDVELRCDPISGHTALYWYRQSLGQGLEFLIYFQGNSAPDKSGLPSDRFSAERTGGSVSTLTIQRTQQEDSAVYLCASSSSGELFFGEGSRLTVL.

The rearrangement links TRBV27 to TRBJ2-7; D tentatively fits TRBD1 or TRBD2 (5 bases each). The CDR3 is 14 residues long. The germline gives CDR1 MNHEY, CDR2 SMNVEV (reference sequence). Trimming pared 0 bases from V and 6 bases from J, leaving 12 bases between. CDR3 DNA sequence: TGTGCCAGCAGTTTATCCGGTTATGGGGGCGAGCAGTACTTC. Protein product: CASSLSGYGGEQYF.

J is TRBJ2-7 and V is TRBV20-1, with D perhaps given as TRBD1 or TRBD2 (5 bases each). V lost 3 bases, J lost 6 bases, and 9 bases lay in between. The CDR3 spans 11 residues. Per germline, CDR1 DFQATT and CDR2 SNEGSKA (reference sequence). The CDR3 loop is CSASGDGEQYF. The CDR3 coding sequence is TGCAGTGCTAGCGGGGACGGCGAGCAGTACTTC.

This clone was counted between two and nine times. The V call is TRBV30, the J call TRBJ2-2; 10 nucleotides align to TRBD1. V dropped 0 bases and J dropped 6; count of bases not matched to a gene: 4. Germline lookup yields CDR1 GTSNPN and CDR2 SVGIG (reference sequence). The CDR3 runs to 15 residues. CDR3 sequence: CAWSVGTGDAGELFF. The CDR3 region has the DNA TGTGCCTGGAGTGTAGGGACAGGGGACGCCGGGGAGCTGTTTTTT.